This record looks at one T cell receptor (beta chain) sequence and its context. Possible read error: a much larger clone is one base away. CDR1 and CDR2 (germline): GTSNPN, SVGIG (reference sequence). The CDR3 is 12 residues long. V gave up 5 bases and J gave up 6 bases, with 14 bases separating them. The data stem from a study of T cells in Graves' hyperthyroidism and ophthalmopathy. RNA transcripts gave rise to amplified TCR beta CDR3 regions. The HTBI primer set was used in a first-round RT-PCR of the TCR CDR3. Using its own MiXCR run on the multiplex PCR reads, TCRdb lists one record per CDR3 protein. Seen here are a few hundred thousand distinct CDR3 sequences, around 25% observed once, and the top ten hold less than 75%.

The sample consisted of blood. The chain has TRBV30 and TRBJ2-7, with D unresolved. The sequence came from a man aged 50-60 years with Graves' hyperthyroidism. The CDR3 DNA follows: TGTGCCTGGGACAAGGGTACTTCCGAGCAGTACTTC. Its protein product is CAWDKGTSEQYF.